A selection of T cell receptor beta chains follows, all from one sample in a study of neoadjuvant anti-PD-1 for oral cavity cancer. Assay used: immunoSEQ multiplex PCR; TCRdb lists only in-frame clones, some missing. The sample lists tens of thousands of clones; 40% to 55% were seen once. Sequenced material: tumor tissue, taken after nivolumab (anti-PD-1) treatment. Receptors were obtained from a person between 40 and 80 years old with oral cavity squamous cell carcinoma. The CDR3 runs from the conserved cysteine through the conserved F or W. The D gene is left open where the match is weak. The size of a clone is reported for some rows only, either as once, few or many, or as a class for expanded clones.

J	D	size	V	CDR3	DNA
TRBJ2-7	TRBD1	NA	TRBV6-1	CASSELGGQVKAYEQYF	TGTGCCAGCAGTGAATTAGGGGGACAGGTAAAGGCCTACGAGCAGTACTTC
TRBJ2-3	NA	NA	TRBV11-2	CASSLYIRVGLNSDTQYF	TGTGCCAGCAGCTTATATATAAGGGTGGGTCTAAACTCAGATACGCAGTATTTT
TRBJ2-3	TRBD2	NA	TRBV7-9	CASSLDLPRGTDTQYF	TGTGCCAGCAGCTTAGATCTGCCGCGGGGGACAGATACGCAGTATTTT
TRBJ1-2	NA	few	TRBV5-6	CASSLAGAGGYTF	TGTGCCAGCAGCTTGGCAGGGGCTGGTGGCTACACCTTC
TRBJ1-2	NA	few	TRBV27	CASSLWGEGHDGYTF	TGTGCCAGCAGTTTATGGGGGGAGGGGCACGATGGCTACACCTTC
TRBJ1-1	TRBD1	NA	TRBV6-5	CASSPTGGRQAFF	TGTGCCAGCAGCCCGACAGGGGGCAGGCAAGCTTTCTTT
TRBJ1-3	NA	NA	TRBV30	CAWSVQRLTGNTIYF	TGTGCCTGGAGTGTACAGAGGTTAACTGGAAACACCATATATTTT
TRBJ2-7	TRBD2	few	TRBV6-5	CASRRLAGGWEQYF	TGTGCCAGCAGGCGACTAGCGGGGGGCTGGGAGCAGTACTTC
TRBJ2-2	NA	NA	TRBV2	CASSVGMLRTGELFF	TGTGCCAGCAGTGTCGGAATGTTACGGACCGGGGAGCTGTTTTTT
TRBJ1-6	NA	NA	TRBV5-1	CASSFGGSSYNSPLHF	TGCGCCAGCAGCTTCGGGGGGAGCTCCTATAATTCACCCCTCCACTTT
TRBJ2-2	NA	few	TRBV5-8	CASSFPTAGSDTGELFF	TGTGCCAGCAGCTTCCCGACGGCAGGGTCGGACACCGGGGAGCTGTTTTTT
TRBJ2-6	NA	NA	TRBV27	CASMGTGGANVLTF	TGTGCCAGCATGGGTACCGGTGGGGCCAACGTCCTGACTTTC
TRBJ2-1	NA	NA	TRBV6-1	CAIFRGSSYNEQFF	TGTGCCATATTCAGGGGTAGCTCCTACAATGAGCAGTTCTTC
TRBJ2-2	NA	NA	TRBV11-2	CASSLDSGANTGELFF	TGTGCCAGCAGCTTAGATTCAGGGGCGAACACCGGGGAGCTGTTTTTT
TRBJ2-2	TRBD1	NA	TRBV7-3	CASSSPDRGRRLNTGELFF	TGTGCCAGCAGCTCCCCGGACAGGGGGCGTCGGTTGAACACCGGGGAGCTGTTTTTT
TRBJ1-2	NA	few	TRBV11-2	CASAGGVIYGYTF	TGTGCCAGCGCCGGAGGGGTTATCTATGGCTACACCTTC
TRBJ1-2	NA	many	TRBV19	CASTAVNYGYTF	TGTGCCAGTACAGCAGTGAACTATGGCTACACCTTC
TRBJ2-1	NA	NA	TRBV7-2	CASSFRSGLVNEQFF	TGTGCCAGCAGCTTCCGTAGCGGTTTGGTCAATGAGCAGTTCTTC
TRBJ2-7	NA	NA	TRBV29-1	CSVVRLVWQGRYEQYF	TGCAGCGTTGTCCGCCTCGTGTGGCAGGGCCGCTACGAGCAGTACTTC
TRBJ2-5	TRBD2	NA	TRBV29-1	CSVLTSGGAGVTQYF	TGCAGCGTCCTAACTAGCGGGGGGGCTGGGGTGACCCAGTACTTC
TRBJ1-1	TRBD1	NA	TRBV5-4	CASSSGTGYTEAFF	TGTGCCAGCAGCTCCGGGACAGGGTACACTGAAGCTTTCTTT
TRBJ2-1	TRBD2	NA	TRBV18	CASSLGLAGVRYNEQFF	TGTGCCAGCTCACTCGGACTAGCGGGGGTTCGGTACAATGAGCAGTTCTTC
TRBJ1-1	NA	NA	TRBV7-2	CASKTGLGTEAFF	TGTGCCAGCAAAACAGGGTTGGGCACTGAAGCTTTCTTT
TRBJ1-5	NA	NA	TRBV19	CASEQSSNQPQHF	TGTGCCAGCGAACAGAGTAGCAATCAGCCCCAGCATTTT
TRBJ1-4	NA	NA	TRBV9	CASSLGNLATNEKLFF	TGTGCCAGCAGCTTAGGTAACTTGGCAACTAATGAAAAACTGTTTTTT
TRBJ1-5	NA	NA	TRBV5-5	CASSFGWTSDQPQHF	TGTGCCAGCAGCTTTGGTTGGACTTCGGATCAGCCCCAGCATTTT
TRBJ1-2	NA	few	TRBV10-2	CASSESATEGYGYTF	TGCGCCAGCAGTGAGTCTGCGACAGAGGGCTATGGCTACACCTTC
TRBJ1-4	NA	NA	TRBV7-8	CASSLTGRGEKLFF	TGTGCCAGCAGCTTAACAGGGCGAGGAGAAAAACTGTTTTTT
TRBJ1-2	NA	many	TRBV10-3	CAISEPTWGQPAF	TGTGCCATCAGTGAGCCCACCTGGGGCCAACCCGCATTC
TRBJ2-7	NA	NA	TRBV10-3	CASSPLGGSEQYF	TGTGCCAGCAGCCCGCTGGGGGGCTCTGAGCAGTACTTC
TRBJ2-1	NA	many	TRBV7-2	CASSLAVGWGDEQFF	TGTGCCAGCAGCTTAGCGGTGGGATGGGGGGATGAGCAGTTCTTC
TRBJ1-5	NA	few	TRBV6-6	CASSYAAEWGQPQHF	TGTGCCAGCAGTTACGCAGCCGAGTGGGGTCAGCCCCAGCATTTT
TRBJ2-7	NA	few	TRBV28	CASSLPVLYEQYF	TGTGCCAGCAGTTTACCGGTCCTCTACGAGCAGTACTTC